The 24 T cell receptor beta chains presented below share a single source sample, sequenced in a study of T cell repertoires in cytomegalovirus infection. TCRdb processed the reads anew with MiXCR; each CDR3 protein has one entry. The table has approximately 280,000 distinct CDR3 sequences, about 20% seen once. These receptors have no known antigen. Sequenced here: cultured PBMCs, sampled from culture after CMV antigen stimulation. The origin of the receptors is a human donor in good health (CMV status not recorded). Some clones in this sample may be carry-over from other donors' samples.

This clonotype was observed a few times. V is TRBV6-2 or TRBV6-3 and J is TRBJ2-7, with unresolved D. CDR3 length equals 15 residues. The V gene lost 0 bases and the J gene lost 7 bases, with 16 bases spanning the gap. The germline gives CDR1 MNHEY, CDR2 SVGEGT. This CDR3 is CASSYSTPPTLEQYF. CDR3 sequence (DNA): TGTGCCAGCAGTTACTCGACGCCTCCTACGTTGGAGCAGTACTTC.

This clonotype was counted many times. The chain couples TRBV7-8 to TRBJ2-5; no firm D call. Trimming shortened V by 3 bases and J by 0 bases, and 8 bases separated the two germline ends. This CDR3 has 14 residues. The germline V gene encodes CDR1 SGHVS and CDR2 FQNEAQ. The CDR3 sequence: CASSFAWYQETQYF. The CDR3 DNA sequence: TGTGCCAGCAGCTTCGCTTGGTACCAAGAGACCCAGTACTTC.

This chain joins TRBV2 and TRBJ2-1; D remains ambiguous. With 5 bases removed from V and 1 base from J, the gap between germline ends came to 9 bases. The CDR3 extends over 14 amino acids. CDR1 is SNHLY, CDR2 FYNNEI, per germline. The CDR3 DNA reads TGTGCCAGCAGTACAACAGATTCCTACAATGAGCAGTTCTTC. Amino acids: CASSTTDSYNEQFF.

The rearrangement links TRBV7-8 to TRBJ2-7; TRBD2 is a possible D gene (6 bases). V gave up 4 bases and J gave up 6 bases, with 25 bases separating them. The CDR3 consists of 17 residues. Germline V gene data show CDR1 as SGHVS and CDR2 as FQNEAQ. In DNA, the CDR3 is TGTGCCAGCAGCTCCTCCCGTCGACTAGTTTTGAAATCCGAGCAGTACTTC. Translating gives CASSSSRRLVLKSEQYF.

This clonotype was observed a handful of times. This chain connects TRBV29-1 to TRBJ1-1; D gene unclear. Trimming cost V 4 bases and J 0 bases, with 9 bases left between them. The CDR3 covers 13 residues. CDR1 and CDR2 from the germline V gene are SQVTM and ANQGSEA. CDR3 region: CSVALTVNTEAFF. In nucleotides, the CDR3 is TGCAGCGTTGCCTTGACGGTGAACACTGAAGCTTTCTTT.

This clonotype was found a few times. The J gene is TRBJ1-5, the V gene TRBV7-8; D is ambiguous. V gave up 1 base and J gave up 0 bases, with 10 bases separating them. Germline CDR1 SGHVS, CDR2 FQNEAQ. The CDR3 is 16 residues long. The CDR3 loop is CASSLGTLISNQPQHF. The CDR3 DNA reads as TGTGCCAGCAGCTTAGGTACTCTCATTAGCAATCAGCCCCAGCATTTT.

J is TRBJ2-4 and V is TRBV28; possibly TRBD2 for D (7 bases). The CDR3 runs to 17 residues. Germline V CDR1 and CDR2: MDHEN, SYDVKM. V shed 4 bases and J shed 1 base, with 17 bases lying between them. CDR3 amino acids: CASSYRLRGAAKNIQYF. The DNA of the CDR3 is TGTGCCAGCAGTTACAGACTTCGGGGGGCGGCCAAAAACATTCAGTACTTC. The full variable domain, with the rest looked up from reference TRBV28 and TRBJ2-4, is DVKVTQSSRYLVKRTGEKVFLECVQDMDHENMFWYRQDPGLGLRLIYFSYDVKMKEKGDIPEGYSVSREKKERFSLILESASTNQTSMYLCASSYRLRGAAKNIQYFGAGTRLSVL.

The V call is TRBV6-5, the J call TRBJ2-7, with 9 bases matching TRBD2. Germline V CDR1 and CDR2: MNHEY, SVGAGI. CDR3 size: 15 residues. The trim removed 0 bases at V and 2 bases at J, leaving 2 bases unmatched. Here the CDR3 reads CASSYSGGRAYEQYF. DNA for the CDR3: TGTGCCAGCAGTTACTCGGGCGGGAGGGCCTACGAGCAGTACTTC.

The rearrangement joins TRBV6-2 or TRBV6-3 to TRBJ2-1; 8 positions match TRBD2. The CDR3 length is 15 residues. In germline, CDR1 is MNHEY, CDR2 SVGEGT. The ends lost 11 bases at V and 7 bases at J; junction bases unmatched: 16. The CDR3 region is CARRGSGRGTNEQFF. The DNA of the CDR3 is TGTGCCCGAAGAGGGAGCGGGAGAGGGACAAATGAGCAGTTCTTC.

This clonotype has a handful of counts. The chain combines TRBV6-1 with TRBJ1-4, with 12 bases aligning to TRBD1. This CDR3 is built from 19 residues. J was trimmed by 8 bases and V by 0 bases; bases with no gene match: 13. Germline V gives CDR1 MNHNS, CDR2 SASEGT. DNA for the CDR3: TGTGCCAGCAGTGAAGCGAGACCGGGACAGGGGGCGCGTATAGAAAAACTGTTTTTT. Amino acid sequence: CASSEARPGQGARIEKLFF.

This clonotype was counted only a few times. The gene calls are TRBV4-3 and TRBJ2-3; D gene ambiguous. The CDR3 is made up of 15 amino acids. V lost 0 bases and J 5 bases, leaving 12 bases between the germline ends. CDR1 LGHNA and CDR2 YSLEER come from the germline V gene. CDR3 DNA: TGCGCCAGCAGCCAAGAAGGCCTCGAGAAAGATACGCAGTATTTT. It specifies CASSQEGLEKDTQYF.

The V and J genes are TRBV7-9 and TRBJ1-4; D is perhaps TRBD1 (6 bases). The CDR3 is made up of 12 amino acids. Deletions cut 5 bases from V and 8 bases from J, with 9 bases between. CDR1 and CDR2 (germline): SEHNR, FQNEAQ (reference sequence). This CDR3 reads CASSQRGEKLFF. The DNA for the CDR3 is TGTGCCAGCAGCCAAAGGGGGGAAAAACTGTTTTTT.

This clonotype was counted only a few times. The CDR3 region has the DNA TGTGCCAGCAGCCCTAATAGCGGAGGCGAGCAGTACGTC. Its protein product is CASSPNSGGEQYV. V is TRBV7-3 and J is TRBJ2-7; weak D call: TRBD2 (6 bases). Germline loops: CDR1 SGHTA, CDR2 FQGTGA. This CDR3 spans 13 amino acids. Deletions cut 5 bases from V and 6 bases from J, with 14 bases between.

Only a few counts were recorded for this clonotype. The genes are TRBV7-9 and TRBJ2-5; TRBD1 or TRBD2 may be the D gene (5 bases each). Germline-derived CDR1 and CDR2 are SEHNR and FQNEAQ (reference sequence). This CDR3 spans 15 amino acids. V lost 8 bases to trimming and J lost 4 bases, with 20 bases between them. CDR3 nucleotides: TGTGCCAGCTTTACGGGGCAGGAGGCTCGAGAGACCCAGTACTTC. It translates to CASFTGQEARETQYF. Full variable domain (outside the CDR3, taken from reference TRBV7-9 and TRBJ2-5): DTGVSQNPRHKITKRGQNVTFRCDPISEHNRLYWYRQTLGQGPEFLTYFQNEAQLEKSRLLSDRFSAERPKGSFSTLEIQRTEQGDSAMYLCASFTGQEARETQYFGPGTRLLVL.

Remarks on this clonotype: Compared with germline, one end of the junction differs, possibly owing to a read error. The chain carries TRBV6-1 and TRBJ2-7; the D is unclear. Germline V gene lookup returns CDR1 MNHNS and CDR2 SASEGT. The CDR3 sequence is 13 residues long. This CDR3 reads CANSEYEVLEQYF. Here the CDR3 DNA reads TGTGCCAACAGTGAATACGAGGTTCTGGAGCAGTACTTC.

The gene calls are TRBV15 and TRBJ1-3; D ambiguous. The V gene's germline CDR1 is LNHNV and CDR2 YYDKDF (reference sequence). V lost 4 bases and J 3 bases, leaving 10 bases between the germline ends. The CDR3 is 14 amino acids. CDR3 protein: CATSTARFGNTIYF. As DNA, the CDR3 is TGTGCCACCAGCACCGCGAGATTTGGAAACACCATATATTTT.

This clonotype was counted between two and nine times. The rearrangement links TRBV7-6 to TRBJ2-7, with D possibly TRBD2 on 6 matching bases. This CDR3 contains 14 residues. The germline V and J ends were trimmed by 2 bases and 1 base, with 9 bases remaining between them. Per the germline V gene, CDR1 is SGHVS and CDR2 is FNYEAQ. The CDR3, as DNA: TGTGCCAGCAGCTTACGGGACTTATCCTACGAGCAGTACTTC. Encoded protein: CASSLRDLSYEQYF.

This clonotype showed up many times. The CDR3 DNA reads as TGTGCCAGCAGCTTTCGGGCGGGAGGGCCCCCCTACAATGAGCAGTTCTTC. Residues: CASSFRAGGPPYNEQFF. The V and J genes are TRBV7-2 and TRBJ2-1; 9 nucleotides line up with TRBD2. This CDR3 is 17 amino acids long. Germline V gene data show CDR1 as SGHTA and CDR2 as FQGNSA. Trimming removed 3 bases from V and 2 bases from J; junction bases left unmatched: 8.

This clonotype was detected a few times. V is TRBV15 and J is TRBJ2-4, with 7 nucleotides matching TRBD2. Losses at the gene ends were 0 bases for V and 2 bases for J; bases not matched to a gene: 4. The germline V gene has CDR1 LNHNV and CDR2 YYDKDF (reference sequence). The CDR3 is 16 amino acids. CDR3 coding DNA: TGTGCCACCAGCAGAGATCTGGGGGGGTCCAAAAACATTCAGTACTTC. Protein product: CATSRDLGGSKNIQYF. The complete variable domain, with remaining parts taken from reference TRBV15 and TRBJ2-4, reads DAMVIQNPRYQVTQFGKPVTLSCSQTLNHNVMYWYQQKSSQAPKLLFHYYDKDFNNEADTPDNFQSRRPNTSFCFLDIRSPGLGDTAMYLCATSRDLGGSKNIQYFGAGTRLSVL.

This chain connects TRBV19 to TRBJ1-3; D possibly corresponds to TRBD1 (5 bases). Germline CDR1 and CDR2: LNHDA and SQIVND (reference sequence). Trimming stripped 6 bases from V and 3 bases from J, with 9 bases between. The CDR3 runs to 13 residues. The CDR3 reads CASSDSGGNTIYF. In DNA, the CDR3 is TGTGCCAGTAGCGACAGTGGTGGAAACACCATATATTTT.

The table lists this clonotype with many counts. The chain couples TRBV7-2 to TRBJ2-2, with D uncertain. V was shortened by 1 base and J by 7 bases, with 19 bases between the two germline ends. CDR1 and CDR2 from the germline V gene are SGHTA and FQGNSA. The CDR3 is made up of 17 amino acids. CDR3 bases: TGTGCCAGCAGCTTAGTAAAGGCCAGACCCTCGGGCGGGGAGCTGTTTTTT. Amino acids: CASSLVKARPSGGELFF. Supplemented by reference TRBV7-2 and TRBJ2-2, the full variable domain reads GAGVSQSPSNKVTEKGKDVELRCDPISGHTALYWYRQSLGQGLEFLIYFQGNSAPDKSGLPSDRFSAERTGGSVSTLTIQRTQQEDSAVYLCASSLVKARPSGGELFFGEGSRLTVL.

This clonotype was seen a handful of times. The CDR3 DNA sequence: TGTGCCAGCAGTTACAGCGATCCCGGGGAGCTGTTTTTT. Protein: CASSYSDPGELFF. This chain uses TRBV6-2 or TRBV6-3 with TRBJ2-2; D remains ambiguous. The germline V gene encodes CDR1 MNHEY and CDR2 SVGEGT. Trimming took off 2 bases at V and 6 bases at J, with 7 bases between the two ends. The CDR3 consists of 13 residues.

This clonotype was detected many times. The chain uses TRBV29-1 and TRBJ2-7; 7 bases map to TRBD2. This CDR3 is built from 15 residues. V dropped 7 bases and J dropped 2; count of bases not matched to a gene: 14. Germline V gene sequence: CDR1 SQVTM, CDR2 ANQGSEA. DNA of the CDR3: TGCAGCGCCGTGGCCCCGCTAGCGGCCACCTACGAGCAGTACTTC. This translates into CSAVAPLAATYEQYF.

This clonotype was seen repeatedly, ten times or more. This chain uses TRBV6-1 with TRBJ2-7; 8 positions match TRBD1. CDR1 is MNHNS, CDR2 SASEGT, per germline. CDR3 length: 14 amino acids. V was pared by 5 bases and J by 5 bases, with 8 bases of the junction left unmatched. CDR3 DNA: TGTGCCAGCAGTAGTGACAGGGGTCGTCACGAGCAGTACTTC. This encodes CASSSDRGRHEQYF.